The 9 T cell receptor beta chains presented below share a single source sample, sequenced in a study of blood T cell repertoires in COVID-19. Generated by immunoSEQ multiplex PCR, the TCRdb table keeps only in-frame clones and is missing some. The sample includes roughly 240,000 clones, approximately 83% of them seen just once. The sequenced sample was PBMCs or T cells enriched from blood (not recorded which). The receptors come from a woman in her forties who had been exposed to COVID-19.

The gene calls are TRBV7-6 and TRBJ1-4, with D possibly TRBD1 on 6 matching bases. Trimming took 5 bases from V and 2 from J, leaving 9 bases between them. This CDR3 comprises 14 residues. Looked up from germline, CDR1 is SGHVS and CDR2 is FNYEAQ. CDR3 sequence (DNA): TGTGCCAGCAGCCCCGACAGGACTAATGAAAAACTGTTTTTT. Its translation: CASSPDRTNEKLFF.

This clone has more than one count but fewer than ten. The rearrangement joins TRBV11-1 to TRBJ1-6; 7 nucleotides align to TRBD1. The ends lost 7 bases at V and 9 bases at J; junction bases unmatched: 6. The germline V gene encodes CDR1 SGHAT and CDR2 FQDESV (reference sequence). The CDR3 loop spans 13 amino acids. The CDR3 spells CASTVAGGSPLHF. The DNA of the CDR3 is TGTGCCAGCACCGTGGCAGGGGGTTCACCCCTCCACTTT.

V usage is TRBV11-2 and J usage is TRBJ1-3; D is ambiguous. This CDR3 spans 14 amino acids. CDR1 is SGHAT and CDR2 is FQNNGV in the germline V gene. Trimming took 2 bases from V and 7 from J, leaving 12 bases between them. CDR3 protein: CASSLQAARNTIYF. The CDR3 bases are TGTGCCAGCAGCTTACAGGCCGCCCGGAACACCATATATTTT.

The chain joins TRBV19 to TRBJ2-1, with D unresolved. The CDR3 runs 15 residues. From germline, CDR1 is LNHDA and CDR2 SQIVND (reference sequence). V lost 5 bases and J 9 bases, leaving 20 bases between the germline ends. The CDR3 region has the DNA TGTGCCAGTAGTGCCCAGGTTTTCCCAGCAGGTGAGCAGTTCTTC. The encoded protein is CASSAQVFPAGEQFF.

The chain carries TRBV6-4 and TRBJ2-3, with 9 bases that match TRBD2. Germline V gene lookup returns CDR1 MRHNA and CDR2 SNTAGT. After removal of 1 base from V and 2 bases from J, the junction contained 4 bases not matched to a gene. The CDR3 length is 16 residues. CDR3 DNA: TGTGCCAGCAGTGACTTGGCGGGGGGGCCCACAGATACGCAGTATTTT. Amino acids: CASSDLAGGPTDTQYF.

V gene TRBV5-8 combines with J gene TRBJ2-2; TRBD2 agrees at 12 bases. The CDR3 runs to 17 residues. Germline CDR1 reads SGHTS; CDR2 reads YDEGEE. J gave up 7 bases and V 5 bases, and 12 bases lay outside the gene matches. CDR3 nucleotide sequence: TGTGCCAGCAGACGATCAACTAGCGGGGGGAGCGACGGGGAGCTGTTTTTT. It is translated as CASRRSTSGGSDGELFF. Variable domain in full (rest from reference TRBV5-8 and TRBJ2-2): EAGVTQSPTHLIKTRGQQATLRCSPISGHTSVYWYQQALGLGLQFLLWYDEGEERNRGNFPPRFSGRQFPNYSSELNVNALELEDSALYLCASRRSTSGGSDGELFFGEGSRLTVL.

This clone appeared a single time. This chain links TRBV27 with TRBJ1-6; D might be TRBD1 (6 bases). This CDR3 contains 14 residues. Germline V gives CDR1 MNHEY, CDR2 SMNVEV (reference sequence). V gave up 0 bases and J gave up 10 bases, with 10 bases separating them. The CDR3 DNA reads TGTGCCAGCAGTTTATCGGACAGAGTGTCACCCCTCCACTTT. Amino acid sequence: CASSLSDRVSPLHF.

The genes are TRBV6-2 or TRBV6-3 and TRBJ2-7; possibly TRBD1 for D (6 bases). Trimming took off 6 bases at V and 1 base at J, with 19 bases between the two ends. CDR1 is MNHEY, CDR2 SVGEGT, per germline. This CDR3 is 16 amino acids long. The chain's CDR3 is CASSVTGNDGSYEQYF. The DNA for the CDR3 is TGTGCCAGCAGCGTAACAGGGAACGATGGGTCCTACGAGCAGTACTTC.

The gene calls are TRBV29-1 and TRBJ2-3; TRBD2 is a possible D gene (7 bases). This CDR3 is built from 16 residues. Germline lookup yields CDR1 SQVTM and CDR2 ANQGSEA. Between the trimmed V and J ends, which lost 0 bases and 2 bases, there was a span of 15 bases. The CDR3 bases are TGCAGCGTTGAAGATCGGCTTGGGGGGGCCACAGATACGCAGTATTTT. Amino acids: CSVEDRLGGATDTQYF.